The clone carrying this TCR beta chain was detected ten times or more. Its specificity is not known. This entry comes from a study of metastatic and nonmetastatic thyroid tumors. Turning to the study itself: Repertoires from malignant and benign thyroid patients were compared across blood and tumor or nodule tissue.

As originally analysed: Construction of a distant-metastasis classifier for papillary thyroid cancer relied on CDR3 differences across clinicopathological groups. Through MiXCR, TCRdb re-clonotyped the PCR reads. TCRdb, not the original authors, processed these V and J calls. The sample lists some 13,000 clones, over 20% occurring once. Every patient was untreated before thyroid surgery. The CDR3 covers 17 residues. V shed 2 bases and J shed 4 bases, with 19 bases lying between them. The germline V gene has CDR1 LNHDA and CDR2 SQIVND (reference sequence). Points from the study as a whole: Significantly higher TCR beta diversity was reportedly seen in malignant thyroid tumors than benign nodules, in blood and tumor.

The rearrangement joins TRBV19 to TRBJ2-3; the D is unclear. The TCR comes from a female donor with papillary thyroid cancer or a benign thyroid nodule (not recorded which). Some clones in this sample may be carry-over from other donors' samples. Sequencing input: adjacent normal tissue. CDR3 sequence reads: CASSIRVDPTVPDTQYF. CDR3 bases: TGTGCCAGTAGTATACGAGTGGATCCTACAGTCCCAGATACGCAGTATTTT.